This T cell receptor beta chain appears in the sequencing data of a study of CD8+CD57+ T cells in acquired aplastic anemia. Study summary: Sorted CD4+ and CD8+ cells yielded DNA averaging approximately 3 ug. The study, taken as a whole, reports: Researchers reported that CD8+ Simpson's diversity was not significantly different in patients versus controls. In common between the patients and the controls were around 29 CD8+ CDR3 sequences.

To note about this clonotype: What it binds is not known. One end of the junction varies from germline; a read error may be responsible.

The study profiled TCR beta VDJ and CDR3 using genomic DNA as template. TCRdb re-called the reads with MiXCR, one entry per CDR3 protein. The sample carries 130,000 or so distinct CDR3 sequences, approximately 41% recorded once. The sequencing input was sorted CD4+, CD8+, or CD8+CD57+ T cells (not recorded which) from PBMCs. The TCR sequence derives from a human donor in good health, serving as a control.

The CDR3: CASSLAGNTKAFF. The CDR3 DNA sequence: TGTGCCAGCAGTTTAGCGGGGAACACTAAAGCTTTCTTT. The genes are TRBV12-3 or TRBV12-4 and TRBJ1-1; D remains ambiguous. CDR3 length equals 13 residues.